This entry lists 24 T cell receptor beta chains sequenced from one sample in a study of T cells after yellow fever vaccination. TCRdb recomputed calls from the 5' RACE reads with MiXCR, one row per CDR3 protein. The repertoire includes about 220,000 distinct CDR3 sequences, less than 3.5% of them detected once, and less than 3.5% sits in the top ten. The specimen comprised CD4+ T cells sorted from PBMCs, sampled 10 days after the yellow fever booster vaccination. Receptor source: a man aged 18 to 29 who received the YFV17D yellow fever vaccine.

This clonotype was observed a few times. The chain is built from TRBV29-1 and TRBJ2-1; D gene uncertain. CDR1 is SQVTM and CDR2 is ANQGSEA in the germline V gene. The V end lost 7 bases, the J end lost 13 bases, and 8 bases lay between the germline ends. The CDR3 is 8 residues long. The CDR3 nucleotides read TGCAGCGCCGGTTCCCAGTTCTTC. Translated: CSAGSQFF.

V usage is TRBV20-1 and J usage is TRBJ2-7; D not certain. Germline CDR1 reads DFQATT; CDR2 reads SNEGSKA (reference sequence). CDR3 length: 13 residues. V dropped 6 bases and J dropped 3 bases, with 15 bases sitting between them. CDR3 sequence: CSALDRDFYEQYF. The CDR3 bases are TGCAGTGCCCTCGACCGCGACTTCTACGAGCAGTACTTC.

This clonotype was picked up many times. The rearrangement joins TRBV5-1 to TRBJ1-1; no definite D call. Trimming took off 0 bases at V and 0 bases at J, with 12 bases between the two ends. Germline loops: CDR1 SGHRS, CDR2 YFSETQ. CDR3 length: 16 amino acids. CDR3 sequence (DNA): TGCGCCAGCAGCTTGGCAAGCGGAGCCATGAACACTGAAGCTTTCTTT. This translates into CASSLASGAMNTEAFF. Using reference TRBV5-1 and TRBJ1-1 for the parts outside the CDR3, the full variable domain is KAGVTQTPRYLIKTRGQQVTLSCSPISGHRSVSWYQQTPGQGLQFLFEYFSETQRNKGNFPGRFSGRQFSNSRSEMNVSTLELGDSALYLCASSLASGAMNTEAFFGQGTRLTVV.

Ten or more counts support this clonotype. This sequence joins TRBV14 and TRBJ1-2; D is unclear. The V and J ends lost 1 base and 3 bases respectively, with 9 bases between them. The CDR3 totals 14 residues. Germline V lookup: CDR1 SGHDN, CDR2 FVKESK. Here the CDR3 reads CASSQGAKDYGYTF. Here the CDR3 DNA reads TGTGCCAGCAGCCAAGGGGCAAAGGACTATGGCTACACCTTC.

This clonotype was seen ten or more times. The CDR3 DNA reads TGTGCCAGCAGCTTAGAAGGGCACAATCAGCCCCAGCATTTT. As protein: CASSLEGHNQPQHF. This chain uses TRBV7-6 with TRBJ1-5; no clear D. Germline CDR1 and CDR2: SGHVS and FNYEAQ. The CDR3 is 14 amino acids. The germline V and J ends were trimmed by 1 base and 3 bases, with 7 bases remaining between them. The complete variable domain, with remaining parts taken from reference TRBV7-6 and TRBJ1-5, reads GAGVSQSPRYKVTKRGQDVALRCDPISGHVSLYWYRQALGQGPEFLTYFNYEAQQDKSGLPNDRFSAERPEGSISTLTIQRTEQRDSAMYRCASSLEGHNQPQHFGDGTRLSIL.

The chain is built from TRBV12-3 or TRBV12-4 and TRBJ1-1; D is ambiguous. CDR3 size: 13 residues. V lost 6 bases to trimming and J lost 1 base, with 9 bases between them. CDR3 sequence: CASSQNENTEAFF. DNA of the CDR3: TGTGCCAGCAGCCAGAACGAGAACACTGAAGCTTTCTTT.

This clonotype showed up just a few times. The chain carries TRBV7-6 and TRBJ2-5, with 8 bases lining up with TRBD1. The ends lost 5 bases at V and 5 bases at J; junction bases unmatched: 7. The CDR3 is 14 residues long. CDR1 and CDR2 (germline): SGHVS, FNYEAQ. In DNA form, the CDR3 reads TGTGCCAGCAGCCTGGACAGGGCAGGCGAGACCCAGTACTTC. Its protein product is CASSLDRAGETQYF.

This clonotype was detected many times. The rearrangement joins TRBV5-1 to TRBJ2-5; possibly TRBD1 for D (5 bases). The CDR3 spans 16 residues. From germline, CDR1 is SGHRS and CDR2 YFSETQ. Trimming stripped 0 bases from V and 2 bases from J, with 14 bases between. For the CDR3, the DNA is TGCGCCAGCAGCTTGGGTTTTGGGGCGAGACAAGAGACCCAGTACTTC. Translated: CASSLGFGARQETQYF.

V usage is TRBV18 and J usage is TRBJ2-5; tentative D call: TRBD1 (5 bases). Germline CDR1 is KGHSH and CDR2 is LQKENI. CDR3 size: 14 residues. V lost 2 bases and J lost 5, with 12 bases in between. As DNA, the CDR3 is TGTGCCAGCTCACCATTGGCAGGGTGGGAGACCCAGTACTTC. Its protein product is CASSPLAGWETQYF.

This clonotype occurred a few times. The chain uses TRBV20-1 and TRBJ1-1; D is perhaps TRBD1 (6 bases). Germline V gives CDR1 DFQATT, CDR2 SNEGSKA (reference sequence). Trimming removed 6 bases at V and 1 base at J, with 18 bases between. This CDR3 has 15 amino acids. The CDR3 DNA reads as TGCAGTGCCGGTCGACCACAGGGTCGGAACACTGAAGCTTTCTTT. Translation gives CSAGRPQGRNTEAFF.

As for this clonotype: This may arise from a read error, as a much more abundant clone is one base away. V and J are TRBV9 and TRBJ2-6; D is possibly TRBD1 (5 bases). Germline V gene data show CDR1 as SGDLS and CDR2 as YYNGEE. The length of the CDR3 is 14 residues. CDR3 DNA sequence: TGTGCCAGCAGCGGGACAACTGGGGCCTACGTCCTGACTTTC. This encodes CASSGTTGAYVLTF.

The gene calls are TRBV11-2 and TRBJ2-7; 9 bases align to TRBD1. Trimming cost V 6 bases and J 5 bases; bases outside gene matches: 11. The V gene's germline CDR1 is SGHAT and CDR2 FQNNGV. The CDR3 runs to 15 residues. DNA of the CDR3: TGTGCCAGCAGGGCTACAGGGGGCGCGTTCCACGAGCAGTACTTC. Translated: CASRATGGAFHEQYF.

This clonotype came up many times. The CDR3 protein is CASSLTRTGTKNIQYF. For the CDR3, the DNA is TGTGCCAGCAGCTTAACTAGGACAGGGACCAAAAACATTCAGTACTTC. The rearrangement uses TRBV7-2 and TRBJ2-4; 8 bases are shared with TRBD1. V trimming: 2 bases; J trimming: 2 bases; junction bases outside the gene matches: 5. The CDR3 extends over 16 amino acids. CDR1 SGHTA and CDR2 FQGNSA come from the germline V gene. Looking up the rest from reference TRBV7-2 and TRBJ2-4 gives the full variable domain: GAGVSQSPSNKVTEKGKDVELRCDPISGHTALYWYRQSLGQGLEFLIYFQGNSAPDKSGLPSDRFSAERTGGSVSTLTIQRTQQEDSAVYLCASSLTRTGTKNIQYFGAGTRLSVL.

The V gene is TRBV5-1, the J gene TRBJ1-2; D call uncertain. Trimming took 0 bases from V and 7 from J, leaving 13 bases between them. Per the germline V gene, CDR1 is SGHRS and CDR2 is YFSETQ. The CDR3 is made up of 14 amino acids. The CDR3 DNA sequence: TGCGCCAGCAGCTTGGGTCGTTCCCAGGCTGGCTACACCTTC. This sequence encodes CASSLGRSQAGYTF.

The chain has TRBV10-3 and TRBJ1-4, with D unresolved. The CDR3 extends over 19 amino acids. Germline V gene lookup returns CDR1 ENHRY and CDR2 SYGVKD. Trimming took off 0 bases at V and 1 base at J, with 18 bases between the two ends. The CDR3: CAISESRGYAGGTNEKLFF. The CDR3, as DNA: TGTGCCATCAGTGAGTCTAGAGGGTACGCCGGTGGAACTAATGAAAAACTGTTTTTT.

Only a few counts were recorded for this clonotype. The chain carries TRBV6-5 and TRBJ2-3, with D unclear. V was pared by 5 bases and J by 2 bases, with 11 bases between. The length of the CDR3 is 14 residues. Looked up from germline, CDR1 is MNHEY and CDR2 is SVGAGI. The CDR3 reads CASSRRLPTDTQYF. CDR3 nucleotide sequence: TGTGCCAGCAGTCGCAGGTTACCCACAGATACGCAGTATTTT.

This clonotype was seen more than once but under ten times. This sequence joins TRBV5-1 and TRBJ1-1; D perhaps matches TRBD1 (5 bases). The V gene lost 5 bases and the J gene lost 2 bases, with 16 bases spanning the gap. Germline-derived CDR1 and CDR2 are SGHRS and YFSETQ. This CDR3 is 15 amino acids long. The CDR3 region is CASSPGENTNTEAFF. The DNA for the CDR3 is TGCGCCAGCAGTCCGGGGGAAAATACAAACACTGAAGCTTTCTTT.

This clonotype was recorded a few times. The chain uses TRBV20-1 and TRBJ2-1; perhaps TRBD1 as D (5 bases). The CDR3 has 16 residues. The V gene lost 0 bases and the J gene lost 0 bases, with 12 bases spanning the gap. Germline V lookup: CDR1 DFQATT, CDR2 SNEGSKA (reference sequence). Written as DNA, the CDR3 is TGCAGTGCTAGAGATATCTACAGGAGCTCCTACAATGAGCAGTTCTTC. It specifies CSARDIYRSSYNEQFF.

This clonotype was seen only a few times. The chain links TRBV7-3 to TRBJ2-3; tentatively, D is TRBD1 (6 bases). Germline V gene lookup returns CDR1 SGHTA and CDR2 FQGTGA. The ends were cut back, 3 bases at V and 5 bases at J, with 12 bases in the middle. The CDR3 has 14 residues. The CDR3: CASSFTGTGDTQYF. The CDR3 DNA sequence: TGTGCCAGCAGCTTTACAGGGACGGGAGATACGCAGTATTTT.

The sample holds many counts of this clonotype. The genes are TRBV7-9 and TRBJ1-2; possibly TRBD1 for D (6 bases). Germline V gene lookup returns CDR1 SEHNR and CDR2 FQNEAQ (reference sequence). The CDR3 runs 13 residues. Trimming removed 3 bases from V and 5 bases from J, with 10 bases in between. CDR3 residues: CASSLQGPYGYTF. CDR3 sequence (DNA): TGTGCCAGCAGCTTGCAGGGGCCGTATGGCTACACCTTC.

This clonotype came up many times. The chain links TRBV7-8 to TRBJ1-6; D is unresolved. The ends were cut back, 3 bases at V and 7 bases at J, with 10 bases in the middle. The germline V gene encodes CDR1 SGHVS and CDR2 FQNEAQ. The CDR3 covers 14 residues. CDR3 nucleotides: TGTGCCAGCAGCTTCCAGACTGGGAATTCACCCCTCCACTTT. Amino acid sequence: CASSFQTGNSPLHF.

This clonotype occurred a few times. The rearrangement uses TRBV6-2 or TRBV6-3 and TRBJ2-5, with 8 bases identical to TRBD1. CDR3 length equals 14 residues. CDR1 and CDR2 (germline): MNHEY, SVGEGT. The ends lost 6 bases at V and 4 bases at J; junction bases unmatched: 7. The CDR3 sequence: CASREAGGLETQYF. As DNA, the CDR3 is TGTGCCAGCAGAGAGGCAGGGGGCTTAGAGACCCAGTACTTC.

This clonotype was detected many times. The V and J genes are TRBV5-1 and TRBJ1-1; D perhaps matches TRBD1 (5 bases). V shed 4 bases and J shed 4 bases, with 14 bases lying between them. This CDR3 is built from 14 residues. Germline V gene sequence: CDR1 SGHRS, CDR2 YFSETQ. In DNA, the CDR3 is TGCGCCAGCAGCCGGGGCGATGCGGGCACTGAAGCTTTCTTT. Translated, it gives CASSRGDAGTEAFF.

This clonotype was recorded many times. This chain joins TRBV5-1 and TRBJ1-1; TRBD1 agrees at 8 bases. Germline values: CDR1 SGHRS, CDR2 YFSETQ. The CDR3 has 15 amino acids. With 4 bases clipped from V and 3 bases from J, the junction kept 8 bases outside the gene matches. The CDR3 sequence: CASSDPGGGYTEAFF. The CDR3 DNA follows: TGCGCCAGCAGCGACCCAGGGGGCGGATACACTGAAGCTTTCTTT.